This T cell receptor beta chain was captured in a study of cytomegalovirus exposure and HLA in healthy donors. Germline CDR1 SGHVS, CDR2 FQNEAQ. The CDR3 sequence is 14 residues long. Trimming pared 5 bases from V and 10 bases from J, leaving 15 bases between. With 60 Vbeta and 13 Jbeta primers, the PCR was carried out. Libraries were prepared by immunoSEQ multiplex PCR; TCRdb keeps only in-frame clonotypes and omits some of them. Seen here are 55,000 to 70,000 clones, 74% observed once, and the top ten hold around 10%. The genes are TRBV7-8 and TRBJ1-6, with D maybe TRBD1 (5 bases). The TCR was taken from a woman aged 60-75 years in good health and CMV-seropositive. Sequences were obtained from PBMCs. The CDR3 nucleotides read TGTGCCAGCAGCGGGGTAGGGGATGGATCACCCCTCCACTTT. Its translation: CASSGVGDGSPLHF.